Listed below are T cell receptor beta chains from one sample, sequenced in a study of TIL therapy for anti-PD-1-resistant metastatic lung cancer. Profiled with immunoSEQ multiplex PCR; TCRdb holds only in-frame clones, not every one. In the table there are about 53,000 clones, 73% of which are singletons. Sequencing was performed on blood, taken at baseline. The receptors stem from a person aged 25 to 85 with non-small cell lung cancer. Both conserved end residues are part of each CDR3. D genes are given only for firm matches. A clone size is listed for some rows: how often the clone was seen (once, few, many), or a class if it is expanded.

TRBV30	13	NA	TRBJ1-5	NA	CAWSVRGNQPQHF	TGTGCCTGGAGTGTACGAGGCAATCAGCCCCAGCATTTT
TRBV11-3	13	NA	TRBJ2-3	NA	CASSFARTGTQYF	TGTGCCAGCAGCTTTGCCCGGACGGGTACGCAGTATTTT
TRBV4-2	15	NA	TRBJ2-1	NA	CASSLKGSLYNEQFF	TGTGCCAGCAGCCTCAAGGGGTCACTCTACAATGAGCAGTTCTTC
TRBV9	12	NA	TRBJ2-3	NA	CASSKSTDTQYF	TGTGCCAGCAGCAAGAGTACAGATACGCAGTATTTT
TRBV27	13	NA	TRBJ2-1	few	CASSPGQGNEQFF	TGTGCCAGCAGTCCGGGGCAGGGCAATGAGCAGTTCTTC
TRBV4-1	13	TRBD1	TRBJ1-6	few	CASSLGQDSPLHF	TGCGCCAGCAGTCTGGGACAGGATTCACCCCTCCACTTT
TRBV27	14	NA	TRBJ2-3	NA	CASIPAGSRDTQYF	TGTGCCAGCATCCCGGCGGGGTCGCGGGATACGCAGTATTTT
TRBV7-9	15	NA	TRBJ1-1	NA	CASSSGSTANTEAFF	TGTGCCAGCAGCTCAGGTTCGACGGCGAACACTGAAGCTTTCTTT
TRBV4-2	13	NA	TRBJ2-5	NA	CASSPLTGETQYF	TGTGCCAGCAGCCCCCTGACTGGAGAGACCCAGTACTTC
TRBV2	15	NA	TRBJ1-6	NA	CASSASPLYNSPLHF	TGTGCCAGCAGTGCCTCCCCACTGTATAATTCACCCCTCCACTTT
TRBV5-1	14	NA	TRBJ2-1	few	CASSPSTGFNEQFF	TGCGCCAGCAGCCCTTCCACAGGATTTAATGAGCAGTTCTTC
TRBV4-2	16	TRBD2	TRBJ2-5	NA	CASSQDGTSGGETQYF	TGTGCCAGCAGCCAAGATGGGACTAGCGGGGGAGAGACCCAGTACTTC
TRBV7-8	12	NA	TRBJ2-5	NA	CASSLKVETQYF	TGTGCCAGCAGCTTAAAGGTGGAGACCCAGTACTTC
TRBV19	16	TRBD1	TRBJ2-3	NA	CASTPSRTGGSDTQYF	TGTGCCAGTACCCCAAGCAGGACAGGGGGATCAGATACGCAGTATTTT
TRBV28	14	TRBD1	TRBJ1-3	NA	CASSNPGQGDTIYF	TGTGCCAGCAGTAATCCGGGACAGGGGGACACCATATATTTT
TRBV6-5	15	TRBD2	TRBJ2-5	NA	CASSSLAGGDETQYF	TGTGCCAGCAGTTCTCTAGCGGGAGGTGATGAGACCCAGTACTTC
TRBV2	16	TRBD1	TRBJ1-1	NA	CASSNDRGQLGTEAFF	TGTGCCAGCAGTAACGACAGGGGGCAACTTGGGACTGAAGCTTTCTTT
TRBV5-5	15	NA	TRBJ2-2	NA	CASSLRAANTGELFF	TGTGCCAGCAGCCTGAGGGCAGCGAACACCGGGGAGCTGTTTTTT
TRBV7-9	13	NA	TRBJ2-1	NA	CASRPLGGNEQFF	TGTGCCAGCCGTCCTCTCGGTGGGAATGAGCAGTTCTTC
TRBV10-3	19	NA	TRBJ2-3	NA	CAISDPPSRWSISTDTQYF	TGTGCCATCAGTGATCCGCCTTCCCGTTGGAGTATCAGCACAGATACGCAGTATTTT
TRBV28	13	NA	TRBJ1-1	NA	CASYAAVVHEAFF	TGTGCCAGCTACGCAGCCGTGGTTCATGAAGCTTTCTTT
TRBV2	13	TRBD2	TRBJ2-5	NA	CASRLAGEETQYF	TGTGCCAGTCGACTAGCGGGGGAGGAGACCCAGTACTTC
TRBV6-1	13	NA	TRBJ1-4	NA	CAIRDTAGEKLFF	TGTGCCATCCGTGACACGGCGGGAGAAAAACTGTTTTTT
TRBV4-3	14	NA	TRBJ2-5	NA	CASSQGVGQETQYF	TGCGCCAGCAGCCAAGGCGTAGGCCAAGAGACCCAGTACTTC
TRBV5-4	12	NA	TRBJ1-2	NA	CASSLAGYGYTF	TGTGCCAGCAGCTTGGCGGGGTATGGCTACACCTTC
TRBV11-2	12	NA	TRBJ2-5	NA	CASSLDRETQYF	TGTGCCAGCAGCTTAGACCGGGAGACCCAGTACTTC
TRBV14	16	TRBD1	TRBJ2-1	NA	CASSPRRTGAYNEQFF	TGTGCCAGCAGCCCCCGACGGACAGGGGCCTACAATGAGCAGTTCTTC
TRBV6-5	14	NA	TRBJ2-1	NA	CASSYGGLGNEQFF	TGTGCCAGCAGTTACGGGGGACTGGGCAATGAGCAGTTCTTC
TRBV7-2	15	TRBD2	TRBJ2-3	NA	CASSLSAGGRDTQYF	TGTGCCAGCAGCCTCAGCGCGGGGGGGAGGGATACGCAGTATTTT
TRBV9	16	TRBD2	TRBJ2-2	NA	CASSVGGLANTGELFF	TGTGCCAGCAGCGTAGGCGGACTAGCGAACACCGGGGAGCTGTTTTTT
TRBV27	11	NA	TRBJ2-5	NA	CASSLGETQYF	TGTGCCAGCAGTTTGGGTGAGACCCAGTACTTC
TRBV4-3	17	TRBD2	TRBJ2-1	NA	CASSQDRGLAGVNEQFF	TGCGCCAGCAGCCAAGATAGGGGACTAGCGGGAGTTAATGAGCAGTTCTTC
TRBV6-1	14	NA	TRBJ1-2	few	CASRETTGIYGYTF	TGTGCCAGCAGGGAGACGACAGGCATCTATGGCTACACCTTC
TRBV28	14	TRBD2	TRBJ2-3	few	CASSFVAGTDTQYF	TGTGCCAGCAGTTTCGTAGCGGGGACAGATACGCAGTATTTT
TRBV11-1	16	NA	TRBJ2-1	NA	CASSPQGFLVYNEQFF	TGTGCCAGCAGCCCCCAGGGTTTCCTGGTATACAATGAGCAGTTCTTC
TRBV7-9	12	NA	TRBJ1-1	NA	CASREGNTEAFF	TGTGCCAGCAGGGAGGGGAACACTGAAGCTTTCTTT
TRBV21-1	20	NA	TRBJ2-6	NA	CASSKDRTSGSLSGANVLTF	TGTGCCAGCAGCAAAGACCGGACTAGCGGGAGCTTATCGGGGGCCAACGTCCTGACTTTC
TRBV4-3	17	NA	TRBJ2-1	NA	CASSQDFRGWGHNEQFF	TGCGCCAGCAGCCAAGATTTCCGGGGATGGGGGCACAATGAGCAGTTCTTC
TRBV19	14	TRBD2	TRBJ2-1	NA	CASRRLAGTNEQFF	TGTGCCAGTAGGAGACTAGCGGGGACCAATGAGCAGTTCTTC
TRBV28	17	TRBD1	TRBJ1-3	once	CASSPGQGLSGGNTIYF	TGTGCCAGCAGTCCTGGACAGGGGCTATCCGGGGGAAACACCATATATTTT
TRBV9	16	TRBD2	TRBJ2-1	NA	CASSVAPSGGHNEQFF	TGTGCCAGCAGCGTAGCTCCTAGCGGGGGCCACAATGAGCAGTTCTTC
TRBV4-3	15	NA	TRBJ2-7	NA	CASSQDRTVAYEQYF	TGCGCCAGCAGCCAAGATCGGACAGTGGCCTACGAGCAGTACTTC
TRBV5-6	15	NA	TRBJ2-2	NA	CASSFFTRNTGELFF	TGTGCCAGCAGCTTCTTCACCCGTAACACCGGGGAGCTGTTTTTT
TRBV5-5	17	NA	TRBJ2-6	NA	CASSPRLVSSGANVLTF	TGTGCCAGCAGCCCCCGTCTGGTGAGCTCTGGGGCCAACGTCCTGACTTTC
TRBV19	19	NA	TRBJ1-5	NA	CASSSLPRGGLYSNQPQHF	TGTGCCAGTAGTAGCCTCCCTCGGGGCGGCCTATATAGCAATCAGCCCCAGCATTTT
TRBV7-9	17	TRBD2	TRBJ2-3	NA	CARAPASGRRGTDTQYF	TGTGCCAGGGCCCCGGCTAGCGGGAGGCGGGGCACAGATACGCAGTATTTT
TRBV7-9	15	NA	TRBJ2-5	NA	CASSRGTPRGETQYF	TGTGCCAGCAGCCGAGGGACCCCAAGGGGAGAGACCCAGTACTTC
TRBV9	13	TRBD1	TRBJ2-7	few	CASSVDGTGLEYF	TGTGCCAGCAGCGTAGACGGGACAGGGCTGGAGTACTTC
TRBV21-1	19	NA	TRBJ2-3	NA	CASSIWTSGKPWGTDTQYF	TGTGCCAGCAGCATTTGGACTAGCGGGAAACCCTGGGGCACAGATACGCAGTATTTT
TRBV27	13	NA	TRBJ1-2	NA	CASSLSRLRGYTF	TGTGCCAGCAGTTTATCCCGCCTTAGGGGCTACACCTTC
TRBV27	14	TRBD1	TRBJ2-7	NA	CASSFGTGFSEQYF	TGTGCCAGCAGTTTCGGGACAGGGTTTTCCGAGCAGTACTTC
TRBV29-1	10	NA	TRBJ2-3	NA	CSATSDTQYF	TGCAGCGCCACGTCAGATACGCAGTATTTT